The clone carrying this T cell receptor beta chain was counted between two and nine times. Its antigen is undetermined. The V and J ends lost 3 bases and 1 base respectively, with 14 bases between them. This CDR3 spans 16 amino acids. In germline, CDR1 is WSHSY, CDR2 SAAADI. This sample is part of a study of CD8 T cells in ankylosing spondylitis. Whole-study results and caveats: Significant enrichment of disease-linked clones was reportedly seen in matched ankylosing spondylitis synovial fluid.

MiXCR, applied by TCRdb to the 5' RACE reads, yields one record per CDR3 protein. Among around 340,000 distinct CDR3 sequences listed, around 20% were seen once. Specimen: blood, either unsorted or a sorted T cell fraction (not recorded which). This TCR came from a male donor with ankylosing spondylitis or in good health (not recorded which). J is TRBJ2-3 and V is TRBV10-2; D tentatively reads TRBD1 or TRBD2 (6 bases each). The CDR3 protein is CASSELGGARTDTQYF. CDR3 DNA sequence: TGCGCCAGCAGTGAACTGGGGGGCGCACGCACAGATACGCAGTATTTT.